Many counts were recorded for the clone carrying this TCR beta chain. Its antigen is not identified. Building the TCR beta libraries relied on iRepertoire HTBI primers, and CDR3 regions underwent Arm-PCR. TCRdb fed the multiplex PCR reads into MiXCR, producing one record per CDR3 protein. The sample carries approximately 400,000 distinct CDR3 sequences, 20% to 25% recorded once. Described time point: persistent/refractory GD, antithyroid drugs over 5 years with positive TRAb. There was RNA extracted from PBMCs, and the TCR library was made from it. The V gene end was trimmed by 5 bases and the J gene end by 1 base; junction bases not matched to a gene: 1. Germline-derived CDR1 and CDR2 are SEHNR and FQNEAQ (reference sequence). This CDR3 has 14 amino acids. The sample comes from a study of regulatory T cells in long-lasting Graves disease. Study-wide findings and caveats: The study found lower TCR diversity in persistent Graves' patients than in newly diagnosed ones.

This chain connects TRBV7-9 to TRBJ1-1, with TRBD1 matching over 10 bases. The receptor was derived from a woman in her forties with Graves disease. The source material was peripheral blood mononuclear cells (PBMCs), sampled when the disease was refractory, from a patient treated with antithyroid drugs. CDR3 residues: CASSRDRGNTEAFF. Written as DNA, the CDR3 is TGTGCCAGCAGCCGGGACAGGGGGAACACTGAAGCTTTCTTT.